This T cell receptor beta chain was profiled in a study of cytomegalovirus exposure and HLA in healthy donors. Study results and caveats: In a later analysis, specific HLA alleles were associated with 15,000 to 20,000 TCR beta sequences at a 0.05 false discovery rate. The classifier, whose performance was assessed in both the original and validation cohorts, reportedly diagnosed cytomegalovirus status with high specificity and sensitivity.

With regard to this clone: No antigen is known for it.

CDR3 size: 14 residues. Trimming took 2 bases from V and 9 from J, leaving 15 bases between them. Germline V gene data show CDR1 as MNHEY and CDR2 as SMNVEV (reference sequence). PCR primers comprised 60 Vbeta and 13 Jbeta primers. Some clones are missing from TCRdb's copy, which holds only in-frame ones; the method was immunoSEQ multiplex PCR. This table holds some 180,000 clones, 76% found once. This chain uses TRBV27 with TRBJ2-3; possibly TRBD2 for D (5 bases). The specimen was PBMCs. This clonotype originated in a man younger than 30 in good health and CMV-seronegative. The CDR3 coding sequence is TGTGCCAGCAGTTTACCGCTAGCTCGGGCAACGCAGTATTTT. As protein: CASSLPLARATQYF.